Detailed here is one T cell receptor beta chain. The source of the sample is a study of shared clonotypes between healthy human individuals. Study information: Ranging from 18 to 49 in age, donors were a couple of women and three men.

V was shortened by 1 base and J by 7 bases, with 10 bases between the two germline ends. This CDR3 region has 13 residues. The germline V gene encodes CDR1 SGHTA and CDR2 FQGNSA. Sequencing used immunoSEQ multiplex PCR; TCRdb keeps in-frame clones, though not all of them. Counted here are some 2,000,000 clones, about 94% occurring once; the ten biggest clones make up around 0.13%. This chain uses TRBV7-2 with TRBJ1-2; D is perhaps TRBD1 (5 bases). Sequenced: naive CD4+ T cells sorted from blood. Subset denoted: CD45RA+ positively selected. The receptor was derived from a man aged 18 to 30 in good health. The chain's CDR3 is CASSLDGASGYTF. CDR3 bases: TGTGCCAGCAGCTTAGATGGGGCTAGTGGCTACACCTTC.